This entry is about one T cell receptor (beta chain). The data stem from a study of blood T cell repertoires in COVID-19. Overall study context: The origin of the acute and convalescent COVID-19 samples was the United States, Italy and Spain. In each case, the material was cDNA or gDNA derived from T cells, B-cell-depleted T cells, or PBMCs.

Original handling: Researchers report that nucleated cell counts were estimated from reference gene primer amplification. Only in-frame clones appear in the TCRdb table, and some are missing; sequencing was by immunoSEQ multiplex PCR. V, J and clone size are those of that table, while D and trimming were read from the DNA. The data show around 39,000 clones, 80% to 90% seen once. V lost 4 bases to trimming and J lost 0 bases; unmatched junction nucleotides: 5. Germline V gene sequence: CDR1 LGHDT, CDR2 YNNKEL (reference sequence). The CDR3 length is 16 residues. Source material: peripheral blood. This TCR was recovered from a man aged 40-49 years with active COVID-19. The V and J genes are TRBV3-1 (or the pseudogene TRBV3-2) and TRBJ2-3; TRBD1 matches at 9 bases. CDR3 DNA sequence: TGTGCCAGCAGCCCTCACAGGGGGCTGAGCACAGATACGCAGTATTTT. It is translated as CASSPHRGLSTDTQYF.